This T cell receptor beta chain was found in a study of monozygotic twins with inflammatory bowel disease. Study results and caveats: IBD patients had lower TCRbeta diversity (inverse Simpson) than healthy co-twins. Support was absent for any single strong signal or clonotype linked to IBD. No distinction between different T cell subtypes was possible. Especially with disease activity, IBD patients shared fewer clonotypes with others than healthy twins did.

The CDR3 is 14 amino acids. Comment on this clonotype: The antigen is not known.

TCRdb reprocessed the 5' RACE reads and keeps a single row for each CDR3 protein, giving no DNA. The listing contains nearly 450,000 distinct CDR3 sequences. Sequencing was performed on blood. The chain links TRBV12-3 or TRBV12-4 to TRBJ1-1; the TRBD1 assignment by TCRdb is unverifiable without DNA. The clonotype originates from a human donor with ulcerative colitis or Crohn's disease, or a healthy co-twin of an affected twin (not recorded which). The CDR3 spells CASSLAGTATEAFF.